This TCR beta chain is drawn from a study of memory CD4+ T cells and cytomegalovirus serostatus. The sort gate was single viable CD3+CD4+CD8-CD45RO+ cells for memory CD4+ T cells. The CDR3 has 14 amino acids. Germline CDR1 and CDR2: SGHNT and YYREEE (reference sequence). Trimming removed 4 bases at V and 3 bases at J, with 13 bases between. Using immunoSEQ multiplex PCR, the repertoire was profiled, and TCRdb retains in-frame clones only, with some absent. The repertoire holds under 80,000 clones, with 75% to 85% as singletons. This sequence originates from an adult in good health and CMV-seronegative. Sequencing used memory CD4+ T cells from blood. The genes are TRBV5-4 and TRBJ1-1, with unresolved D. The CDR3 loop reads CASSPHVGDTEAFF. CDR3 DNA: TGTGCCAGCAGCCCCCATGTCGGTGACACTGAAGCTTTCTTT.